One and the same sample provided the 12 T cell receptor beta chains below, sequenced in a study of cytomegalovirus exposure and HLA in healthy donors. Amplification used 60 Vbeta primers and 13 Jbeta primers. Clones were sequenced by immunoSEQ multiplex PCR, and TCRdb holds only the in-frame ones, with some missing. The repertoire holds about 180,000 clones, about 85% seen once, with roughly 1.4% in the top ten. The sample comprised PBMCs. These receptors all come from a girl aged 5-17 years in good health and CMV-seropositive.

The chain recombines TRBV11-2 with TRBJ1-1; no firm D call. The CDR3 has 12 residues. Trimming removed 0 bases from V and 12 bases from J, with 11 bases in between. The V gene's germline CDR1 is SGHAT and CDR2 FQNNGV. DNA of the CDR3: TGTGCCAGCAGCTTAGATCTACGGGTAACTTTCTTT. As protein: CASSLDLRVTFF.

J is TRBJ1-5 and V is TRBV30; 9 positions match TRBD1. CDR1 is GTSNPN and CDR2 is SVGIG in the germline V gene (reference sequence). After removal of 3 bases from V and 5 bases from J, the junction contained 5 bases not matched to a gene. This CDR3 spans 14 amino acids. Written as DNA, the CDR3 is TGTGCCTGGAGCCTGGGACAGGGACATCAGCCCCAGCATTTT. Translating gives CAWSLGQGHQPQHF.

The chain combines TRBV6-5 with TRBJ1-1; the match to TRBD1 covers 8 bases. Germline trimming cut 3 bases from V and 3 bases from J; bases unmatched to any gene: 6. Germline V CDR1 and CDR2: MNHEY, SVGAGI. This CDR3 is built from 15 residues. CDR3 DNA sequence: TGTGCCAGCAGTTATTCCGACAGGGGTGACACTGAAGCTTTCTTT. As protein: CASSYSDRGDTEAFF.

The rearrangement links TRBV21-1 to TRBJ1-1. TRBV21-1 represents a pseudogene. This CDR3 contains 15 residues. The CDR3 loop reads CASSKEEGLNTEAFF. The CDR3 DNA reads TGTGCCAGCAGCAAAGAGGAGGGGCTGAACACTGAAGCTTTCTTT.

The V and J genes are TRBV20-1 and TRBJ2-5; D is unclear. TRBJ2-7 matches the DNA end more closely, so the J call is doubtful. Germline V gene lookup returns CDR1 DFQATT and CDR2 SNEGSKA (reference sequence). This CDR3 spans 11 amino acids. The CDR3 sequence is CSARDRGEQYF. The CDR3 DNA reads TGCAGTGCTAGAGATCGAGGCGAGCAGTACTTC.

This rearrangement joins TRBV7-6 to TRBJ1-5, with D unresolved. Germline V gene sequence: CDR1 SGHVS, CDR2 FNYEAQ. CDR3 length equals 13 residues. V lost 1 base and J 5 bases, leaving 6 bases between the germline ends. The CDR3 loop reads CASSLVPDQPQHF. The CDR3 DNA reads as TGTGCCAGCAGCTTAGTCCCAGATCAGCCCCAGCATTTT.

The chain couples TRBV6-1 to TRBJ2-5, with 7 bases that match TRBD1. Per germline, CDR1 MNHNS and CDR2 SASEGT. The trim removed 4 bases at V and 0 bases at J, leaving 5 bases unmatched. This CDR3 has 15 amino acids. In DNA form, the CDR3 reads TGTGCCAGCAGTGGGACGACAGGGTACCAAGAGACCCAGTACTTC. Its protein is CASSGTTGYQETQYF.

This clone came up once. This chain connects TRBV6-5 to TRBJ2-7, with D perhaps matching TRBD2 (5 bases). Trimming took 7 bases from V and 5 from J, leaving 15 bases between them. CDR3 length: 13 amino acids. Germline loops: CDR1 MNHEY, CDR2 SVGAGI. CDR3 loop: CASKGLLLHEQYF. In DNA, the CDR3 is TGTGCCAGCAAAGGACTCCTCCTGCACGAGCAGTACTTC.

This clone was found once. The sample has other DNA sequences that encode this CDR3 too. This chain uses TRBV9 with TRBJ2-7; TRBD2 agrees at 12 bases. The CDR3 spans 15 residues. Germline V lookup: CDR1 SGDLS, CDR2 YYNGEE. Germline trimming cut 2 bases from V and 2 bases from J; bases unmatched to any gene: 2. The CDR3 protein is CASSVGTSGPYEQYF. The CDR3 DNA reads TGTGCCAGCAGCGTTGGGACTAGCGGGCCCTACGAGCAGTACTTC.

The chain is built from TRBV5-1 and TRBJ1-5; the match to TRBD1 covers 8 bases. Germline CDR1 SGHRS, CDR2 YFSETQ. The CDR3 runs 13 residues. The V segment lost 4 bases and the J segment 6 bases; nucleotides outside the gene matches: 3. CDR3 sequence: CASSPGGGQPQHF. The CDR3 bases are TGCGCCAGCAGCCCAGGGGGCGGTCAGCCCCAGCATTTT.

A note on this clone: In the same sample, other DNA sequences code for this CDR3. The rearrangement joins TRBV5-4 to TRBJ1-2; possible D gene TRBD1, 5 bases. The CDR3 extends over 13 amino acids. Germline V gene sequence: CDR1 SGHNT, CDR2 YYREEE (reference sequence). V gave up 4 bases and J gave up 2 bases, with 9 bases separating them. The CDR3 DNA reads as TGTGCCAGCAGCCGGGACTCAAACTATGGCTACACCTTC. Residues: CASSRDSNYGYTF. The entire variable domain, with the rest obtained from reference TRBV5-4 and TRBJ1-2, is as follows: ETGVTQSPTHLIKTRGQQVTLRCSSQSGHNTVSWYQQALGQGPQFIFQYYREEENGRGNFPPRFSGLQFPNYSSELNVNALELDDSALYLCASSRDSNYGYTFGSGTRLTVV.

The J gene is TRBJ1-1, the V gene TRBV29-1; D unresolved. The V end was cut by 4 bases, the J end by 0 bases, with 21 bases between. This CDR3 has 17 residues. Per germline, CDR1 SQVTM and CDR2 ANQGSEA. The chain's CDR3 is CSVVGGPREEMNTEAFF. DNA for the CDR3: TGCAGCGTTGTGGGTGGGCCTCGGGAGGAGATGAACACTGAAGCTTTCTTT.